These T cell receptor beta chains were read from a single sample in a study of graft-versus-host responses after intestinal transplantation. The assay was immunoSEQ multiplex PCR, and TCRdb's table has in-frame clones only and misses some. The sample has roughly 56,000 clones; roughly 89% are singletons. The sequenced sample was PBMCs, obtained around 120 days after intestinal transplantation. The receptors come from a human patient who received an intestinal transplant, so some T cells may come from the graft donor. Both conserved end residues are part of each CDR3.

TRBJ1-2 TRBV5-1 CASSLEGAGGYTF
TRBJ2-2 TRBV19 CASDPGNTGELFF
TRBJ2-7 TRBV7-9 CASSLGSSLYEQYF
TRBJ1-4 TRBV28 CASTSHRDPRGEKLFF
TRBJ2-7 TRBV28 CASSFLDRRSYEQYF
TRBJ2-5 TRBV28 CASSLDRGRETQYF
TRBJ2-5 TRBV5-1 CASSLDVGPQETQYF
TRBJ2-2 TRBV15 CATSPGQNTGELFF
TRBJ1-3 TRBV4-1 CASSHLATVSGNTIYF
. TRBV15 CATSREGGQGSYEQYF
TRBJ2-7 TRBV21-1 CASSKTRGGIPYEQYF
TRBJ2-5 TRBV4-1 CASSQVEATGLKTQYF